This TCR beta chain was captured in a study of blood T cell repertoires in COVID-19. Study context: The United States, Italy and Spain provided the acute and convalescent COVID-19 samples. In each case, the material was cDNA or gDNA derived from T cells, B-cell-depleted T cells, or PBMCs.

Per the original data handling: Reference gene primer amplification gave nucleated cell count estimates. TCRdb keeps only in-frame clones here, not all; method: immunoSEQ multiplex PCR. V and J calls and clone size are as listed in that table; D and trimming were resolved from the DNA. The sample holds approximately 96,000 clones, about 90% seen once. The V segment lost 0 bases and the J segment 5 bases; nucleotides outside the gene matches: 6. The CDR3 loop spans 15 amino acids. From germline, CDR1 is SGHRS and CDR2 YFSETQ. J is TRBJ2-3 and V is TRBV5-1; 7 bases agree with TRBD1. The TCR sequence derives from a human donor with COVID-19, enrolled during active disease. The donor label of this sample is uncertain. The specimen was peripheral blood. The CDR3 sequence: CASSLGGGGQDTQYF. CDR3 sequence (DNA): TGCGCCAGCAGCTTGGGAGGGGGCGGTCAAGATACGCAGTATTTT.